A single sample gave rise to the 12 T cell receptor beta chains below, sequenced in a study of OX40 agonist ivuxolimab in advanced cancers. This table comes from immunoSEQ multiplex PCR, and its TCRdb copy is limited to in-frame clones, with some not included. Among 65,000 to 95,000 clones, 65% to 85% were seen once, and the ten largest hold 0.76%. Source: CD4+ or CD8+ T cells sorted from blood, taken in a trial of the OX40 agonist ivuxolimab. Every receptor here comes from an adult with an advanced solid tumor such as melanoma, head and neck, liver or kidney cancer.

The gene calls are TRBV28 and TRBJ2-7; 7 bases match TRBD1. The germline V gene has CDR1 MDHEN and CDR2 SYDVKM. With V trimmed by 6 bases and J by 5 bases, 4 bases remained unmatched. This CDR3 has 12 residues. DNA of the CDR3: TGTGCCAGCAGGGGACAGACGCACGAGCAGTACTTC. Protein sequence: CASRGQTHEQYF.

The chain joins TRBV19 to TRBJ1-2, with 10 bases that match TRBD1. Germline assignment: CDR1 LNHDA and CDR2 SQIVND (reference sequence). The CDR3 is 13 residues long. V dropped 5 bases and J dropped 5; count of bases not matched to a gene: 2. This chain's CDR3 is CASSPGQGYGYTF. The CDR3 region has the DNA TGTGCCAGTAGTCCGGGACAGGGGTATGGCTACACCTTC.

This chain links TRBV5-1 with TRBJ2-7; D possibly corresponds to TRBD1 (5 bases). Trimming pared 2 bases from V and 6 bases from J, leaving 18 bases between. The CDR3 runs to 15 residues. Germline loops: CDR1 SGHRS, CDR2 YFSETQ. This CDR3 is CASSLIPLTGSEQYF. The CDR3 nucleotides are TGCGCCAGCAGCTTAATACCTTTAACAGGATCCGAGCAGTACTTC.

The V and J genes are TRBV25-1 and TRBJ2-3; TRBD2 aligns across 13 bases. Unmatched junction bases numbered 7, after V lost 6 bases and J lost 1 base. Looked up from germline, CDR1 is MGHDK and CDR2 is SYGVNS. The CDR3 totals 17 residues. CDR3 protein: CASRGTGTSGGTDTQYF. The CDR3 region has the DNA TGTGCCAGCAGAGGGACAGGGACTAGCGGGGGCACAGATACGCAGTATTTT.

This rearrangement joins TRBV5-6 to TRBJ1-3; D not resolved. The germline gives CDR1 SGHDT, CDR2 YYEEEE. The CDR3 extends over 15 amino acids. Trimming removed 2 bases at V and 0 bases at J, with 9 bases between. CDR3 in amino acids: CASSFRRSSGNTIYF. DNA of the CDR3: TGTGCCAGCAGCTTCCGGCGAAGCTCTGGAAACACCATATATTTT.

The chain employs TRBV6-5 and TRBJ1-1, with D maybe TRBD1 (5 bases). Deletions cut 0 bases from V and 4 bases from J, with 9 bases between. This CDR3 spans 14 amino acids. CDR1 is MNHEY and CDR2 is SVGAGI in the germline V gene. This chain's CDR3 is CASSYSGGTTEAFF. CDR3 DNA sequence: TGTGCCAGCAGTTACTCCGGAGGGACCACTGAAGCTTTCTTT.

This chain uses TRBV10-2 with TRBJ1-3, with 8 bases lining up with TRBD1. The CDR3 consists of 13 residues. Germline-derived CDR1 and CDR2 are WSHSY and SAAADI. The CDR3 loop is CASQGAVGNTIYF. DNA for the CDR3: TGCGCGAGTCAGGGGGCGGTCGGGAACACCATATATTTT.

The chain has TRBV28 and TRBJ1-5, with D uncertain. The germline V gene encodes CDR1 MDHEN and CDR2 SYDVKM. The length of the CDR3 is 12 residues. Trimming removed 10 bases from V and 7 bases from J, with 14 bases in between. The CDR3 nucleotides read TGTGCCAACTCACGGGCAAACCAGCCCCAGCATTTT. Protein: CANSRANQPQHF.

The chain joins TRBV2 to TRBJ1-2; unclear D gene. The ends were cut back, 7 bases at V and 8 bases at J, with 17 bases in the middle. Germline CDR1 SNHLY, CDR2 FYNNEI. The CDR3 covers 13 residues. CDR3 protein: CASIREKSGGYTF. In DNA, the CDR3 is TGTGCCAGCATCCGTGAAAAATCGGGAGGCTACACCTTC.

A few counts support this clone. The rearrangement links TRBV27 to TRBJ1-6, with 7 bases fitting TRBD1. Germline trimming cut 2 bases from V and 0 bases from J; bases unmatched to any gene: 1. The CDR3 totals 16 residues. Looked up from germline, CDR1 is MNHEY and CDR2 is SMNVEV (reference sequence). This CDR3 reads CASSLAGGSYNSPLHF. The CDR3 nucleotides read TGTGCCAGCAGTTTAGCAGGGGGCTCCTATAATTCACCCCTCCACTTT.

The chain carries TRBV27 and TRBJ1-1; no definite D call. The ends were cut back, 6 bases at V and 4 bases at J, with 15 bases in the middle. Germline CDR1 reads MNHEY; CDR2 reads SMNVEV (reference sequence). The CDR3 extends over 14 amino acids. This CDR3 reads CASRGHTPGTEAFF. The CDR3 DNA reads as TGTGCCAGCAGGGGTCACACCCCGGGCACTGAAGCTTTCTTT.

In regard to this clone: This sample also contains other DNA sequences that code for the same CDR3. The rearrangement links TRBV6-1 to TRBJ1-1; D remains unclear. The CDR3 covers 12 residues. CDR1 is MNHNS, CDR2 SASEGT, per germline. The V gene lost 4 bases and the J gene lost 5 bases, with 8 bases spanning the gap. CDR3 DNA: TGTGCCAGCAGTGTGTTGGGGACTGAAGCTTTCTTT. Amino acid sequence: CASSVLGTEAFF.